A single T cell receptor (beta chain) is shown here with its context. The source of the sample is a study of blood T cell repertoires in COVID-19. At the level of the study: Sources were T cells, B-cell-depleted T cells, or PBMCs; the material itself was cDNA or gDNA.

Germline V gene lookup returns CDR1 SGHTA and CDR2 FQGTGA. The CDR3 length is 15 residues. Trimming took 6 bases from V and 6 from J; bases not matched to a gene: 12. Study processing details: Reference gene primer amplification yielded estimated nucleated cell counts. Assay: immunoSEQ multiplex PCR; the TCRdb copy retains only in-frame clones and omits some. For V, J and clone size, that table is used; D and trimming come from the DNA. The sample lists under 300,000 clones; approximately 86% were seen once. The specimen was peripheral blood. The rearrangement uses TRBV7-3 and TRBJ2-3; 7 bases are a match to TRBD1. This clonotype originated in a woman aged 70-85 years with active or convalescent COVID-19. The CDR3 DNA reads TGTGCCAGCAGTCTAACGGGACAGAAACTGGATACGCAGTATTTT. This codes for CASSLTGQKLDTQYF.